Following are 29 T cell receptor beta chains from one sample sequenced in a study of blood T cell repertoires in COVID-19. TCRdb's table, derived via immunoSEQ multiplex PCR, lists solely in-frame clones and lacks some. The sample gives approximately 310,000 clones, around 87% of which show up once; 7.8% is in the top ten. Sequencing was carried out using peripheral blood. These receptors originate from a woman aged 45-60 years who had recovered from COVID-19.

The chain uses TRBV2 and TRBJ2-1; D may be TRBD1 (5 bases). The germline V gene encodes CDR1 SNHLY and CDR2 FYNNEI. The V end lost 5 bases, the J end lost 13 bases, and 12 bases lay between the germline ends. The CDR3 is 11 amino acids. The CDR3 protein is CASSLGVFQFF. CDR3 in DNA: TGTGCCAGCAGTTTAGGGGTATTCCAGTTCTTC.

This chain links TRBV6-5 with TRBJ1-1; no definite D call. The V end was cut by 5 bases, the J end by 2 bases, with 6 bases between. This CDR3 region has 12 residues. Germline V CDR1 and CDR2: MNHEY, SVGAGI. The CDR3 DNA is TGTGCCAGCAGTACAGCCAACACTGAAGCTTTCTTT. Amino acids: CASSTANTEAFF.

The table lists this clone with a count of one. This chain connects TRBV7-3 to TRBJ2-1; D may be TRBD1 (6 bases). CDR1 is SGHTA and CDR2 is FQGTGA in the germline V gene. The CDR3 totals 11 residues. V lost 2 bases to trimming and J lost 10 bases, with 6 bases between them. For the CDR3, the DNA is TGTGCCAGCAGCTTAGGGACAGAGCAGTTCTTC. As protein: CASSLGTEQFF.

This rearrangement joins TRBV5-1 to TRBJ2-2; the match to TRBD2 covers 7 bases. CDR1 SGHRS and CDR2 YFSETQ come from the germline V gene. This CDR3 is 15 amino acids long. Losses at the gene ends were 0 bases for V and 5 bases for J; bases not matched to a gene: 4. The CDR3 DNA reads TGCGCCAGCAGCTTGGTGTCGGGGGGAACCGGGGAGCTGTTTTTT. Protein product: CASSLVSGGTGELFF.

The J gene is TRBJ1-5, the V gene TRBV2; tentative D call: TRBD1 (5 bases). Germline V gene sequence: CDR1 SNHLY, CDR2 FYNNEI. V was trimmed by 6 bases and J by 2 bases, leaving 14 bases between them. The CDR3 loop spans 15 amino acids. CDR3 residues: CASSGTGLGNQPQHF. The CDR3 DNA reads TGTGCCAGCAGCGGAACAGGTTTGGGCAATCAGCCCCAGCATTTT. Supplemented by reference TRBV2 and TRBJ1-5, the full variable domain reads EPEVTQTPSHQVTQMGQEVILRCVPISNHLYFYWYRQILGQKVEFLVSFYNNEISEKSEIFDDQFSVERPDGSNFTLKIRSTKLEDSAMYFCASSGTGLGNQPQHFGDGTRLSIL.

The rearrangement links TRBV3-1 (or the pseudogene TRBV3-2) to TRBJ1-5; no clear D. The V end lost 2 bases, the J end lost 5 bases, and 13 bases lay between the germline ends. Germline CDR1 reads LGHDT; CDR2 reads YNNKEL (reference sequence). The CDR3 is 15 amino acids. The CDR3 here is CASSQNRQPDQPQHF. CDR3 DNA: TGTGCCAGCAGCCAAAACCGACAACCGGATCAGCCCCAGCATTTT.

This clone was detected only once. The chain carries TRBV28 and TRBJ2-5, with D possibly being TRBD1 (6 bases). Trimming left V 7 bases short and J 3 bases short, with 12 bases between. Germline values: CDR1 MDHEN, CDR2 SYDVKM. CDR3 length equals 13 residues. CDR3 sequence: CASNGQFKETQYF. CDR3 coding DNA: TGTGCCAGCAATGGACAGTTTAAAGAGACCCAGTACTTC.

The genes are TRBV5-4 and TRBJ2-3; 10 nucleotides agree with TRBD2. The germline V gene encodes CDR1 SGHNT and CDR2 YYREEE (reference sequence). The CDR3 spans 16 residues. Trimming at V came to 4 bases and at J to 6 bases, leaving 11 bases not matched to a gene. Written as DNA, the CDR3 is TGTGCCAGCAGCCCTTCGGGACTAGCGAATTATGATACGCAGTATTTT. This codes for CASSPSGLANYDTQYF.

V gene TRBV9 combines with J gene TRBJ2-1; 7 nucleotides agree with TRBD2. CDR1 and CDR2 from the germline V gene are SGDLS and YYNGEE. J lost 7 bases, V lost 0 bases, and 10 bases had no gene match. The CDR3 has 16 residues. The CDR3 DNA follows: TGTGCCAGCAGCGTAGATCCGGGACTACCGGGGAATGAGCAGTTCTTC. It codes for CASSVDPGLPGNEQFF.

This rearrangement joins TRBV9 to TRBJ2-1, with 8 bases identical to TRBD1. The V and J ends lost 3 bases and 0 bases, in that order; junction bases with no gene match: 8. The CDR3 consists of 17 residues. Germline CDR1 reads SGDLS; CDR2 reads YYNGEE. The CDR3 DNA is TGTGCCAGCAGCGGAACAGGGGGGACTGGCTCCTACAATGAGCAGTTCTTC. It yields the protein CASSGTGGTGSYNEQFF.

The rearrangement uses TRBV24-1 and TRBJ2-1; 9 nucleotides align to TRBD1. The CDR3 totals 15 residues. V lost 6 bases to trimming and J lost 9 bases; unmatched junction nucleotides: 11. Per the germline V gene, CDR1 is KGHDR and CDR2 is SFDVKD. In DNA, the CDR3 is TGTGCCACCAGTCCGAGAGGACAGGGGCAGGGTGAGCAGTTCTTC. Translated: CATSPRGQGQGEQFF.

The chain links TRBV14 to TRBJ2-7; 13 positions match TRBD2. The CDR3 is 15 residues long. V trimming: 5 bases; J trimming: 4 bases; junction bases outside the gene matches: 5. Per germline, CDR1 SGHDN and CDR2 FVKESK. In nucleotides, the CDR3 is TGTGCCAGCAGCTCCTTGGGACTAGCGGGGTACGAGCAGTACTTC. Protein product: CASSSLGLAGYEQYF.

The V and J genes are TRBV5-6 and TRBJ1-1; D possibly corresponds to TRBD1 (5 bases). This CDR3 has 14 residues. The V gene's germline CDR1 is SGHDT and CDR2 YYEEEE. The V end was cut by 0 bases, the J end by 4 bases, with 10 bases between. The CDR3 bases are TGTGCCAGCAGCTTGGTGGCGGGACGCACTGAAGCTTTCTTT. Translation: CASSLVAGRTEAFF.

This chain uses TRBV4-1 with TRBJ2-1; D remains ambiguous. With 5 bases removed from V and 4 bases from J, the gap between germline ends came to 9 bases. The germline gives CDR1 MGHRA, CDR2 YSYEKL. The CDR3 length is 13 residues. CDR3 DNA sequence: TGCGCCAGCAGCGTTCACAAGTACAATGAGCAGTTCTTC. Translating gives CASSVHKYNEQFF.

The CDR3 DNA reads TGTGCCAGCAGACGGACTAGCGGGGGGGCCGCGGCCCAGTACTTC. Translation gives CASRRTSGGAAAQYF. The chain links TRBV2 to TRBJ2-5, with 15 bases lining up with TRBD2. From germline, CDR1 is SNHLY and CDR2 FYNNEI. Germline trimming cut 6 bases from V and 9 bases from J; bases unmatched to any gene: 8. CDR3 size: 15 residues.

The chain combines TRBV5-8 with TRBJ2-3; a possible D gene is TRBD1 (5 bases). Germline values: CDR1 SGHTS, CDR2 YDEGEE. This CDR3 contains 15 residues. Trimming took 2 bases from V and 4 from J, leaving 14 bases between them. The CDR3 reads CASSLAGIGADTQYF. CDR3 coding DNA: TGTGCCAGCAGCTTAGCAGGGATTGGTGCAGATACGCAGTATTTT. Combining the CDR3 with reference TRBV5-8 and TRBJ2-3 gives the whole variable domain EAGVTQSPTHLIKTRGQQATLRCSPISGHTSVYWYQQALGLGLQFLLWYDEGEERNRGNFPPRFSGRQFPNYSSELNVNALELEDSALYLCASSLAGIGADTQYFGPGTRLTVL.

The table lists this clone with a few counts. The V call is TRBV10-3, the J call TRBJ1-6; D might be TRBD1 (5 bases). This CDR3 is 17 amino acids long. The ends were cut back, 2 bases at V and 6 bases at J, with 17 bases in the middle. Germline V gene sequence: CDR1 ENHRY, CDR2 SYGVKD. The CDR3 here is CAISELGGMGANSPLHF. CDR3 DNA sequence: TGTGCCATCAGTGAGCTGGGGGGAATGGGTGCTAATTCACCCCTCCACTTT.

This rearrangement joins TRBV7-2 to TRBJ2-5; D possibly corresponds to TRBD2 (5 bases). Germline-derived CDR1 and CDR2 are SGHTA and FQGNSA. Between the trimmed V and J ends, which lost 5 bases and 7 bases, there was a span of 14 bases. CDR3 length: 13 amino acids. CDR3 coding DNA: TGTGCCAGCAGCCCCACGGGGTTAGGGACCCAGTACTTC. It codes for CASSPTGLGTQYF.

The chain carries TRBV18 and TRBJ1-1, with D tentatively TRBD1 (5 bases). Germline CDR1 reads KGHSH; CDR2 reads LQKENI. Between the trimmed V and J ends, which lost 6 bases and 5 bases, there was a span of 16 bases. The CDR3 is 14 residues long. The CDR3 bases are TGTGCCAGCTCCCCTATAATGGGGGGGACTGAAGCTTTCTTT. Protein sequence: CASSPIMGGTEAFF.

The chain employs TRBV24-1 and TRBJ2-1; 10 nucleotides match TRBD1. There are 20 residues in the CDR3. Germline V gives CDR1 KGHDR, CDR2 SFDVKD. The V segment lost 7 bases and the J segment 0 bases; nucleotides outside the gene matches: 17. CDR3: CATRKPGTGAPLSSYNEQFF. The CDR3 region has the DNA TGTGCCACCAGGAAGCCCGGGACAGGGGCCCCCCTCAGCTCCTACAATGAGCAGTTCTTC.

This clone was seen a single time. The rearrangement joins TRBV6-4 to TRBJ1-1; D might be TRBD1 (6 bases). Germline-derived CDR1 and CDR2 are MRHNA and SNTAGT. The CDR3 runs 14 residues. The V and J ends lost 6 bases and 4 bases respectively, with 15 bases between them. CDR3 DNA: TGTGCCAGCAGGAGAGGGGGGGAGAGCACTGAAGCTTTCTTT. Translation: CASRRGGESTEAFF.

The rearrangement links TRBV19 to TRBJ2-1; 11 bases are shared with TRBD2. Germline loops: CDR1 LNHDA, CDR2 SQIVND (reference sequence). V was clipped by 1 base and J by 6 bases; unmatched bases: 11. CDR3 length equals 18 residues. Written as DNA, the CDR3 is TGTGCCAGTAGTATAGGGCTAGCGGGGGGTGGTTTTAGCAATGAGCAGTTCTTC. It codes for CASSIGLAGGGFSNEQFF.

V and J are TRBV9 and TRBJ1-1, with D possibly matching TRBD1 (6 bases). From germline, CDR1 is SGDLS and CDR2 YYNGEE. V gave up 3 bases and J gave up 8 bases, with 17 bases separating them. There are 14 residues in the CDR3. CDR3 bases: TGTGCCAGCAGCGGGGCGGGGGCACGTACGGAAGCTTTCTTT. Translated, it gives CASSGAGARTEAFF.

The chain has TRBV5-3 and TRBJ2-3; tentative D call: TRBD1 (6 bases). TRBV5-3 falls under the ORF class, with uncertain function. The CDR3 has 15 amino acids. Trimming pared 5 bases from V and 3 bases from J, leaving 16 bases between. This chain's CDR3 is CARRRTAYRTDTQYF. The DNA of the CDR3 is TGTGCCAGAAGGAGGACAGCGTACAGAACAGATACGCAGTATTTT.

The rearrangement links TRBV24-1 to TRBJ1-4; D perhaps matches TRBD1 (5 bases). The CDR3 totals 12 residues. Germline V CDR1 and CDR2: KGHDR, SFDVKD. The ends were cut back, 7 bases at V and 6 bases at J, with 8 bases in the middle. CDR3 in DNA: TGTGCCACCAGGTCCAGGGATGAAAAACTGTTTTTT. Translated, it gives CATRSRDEKLFF.

A few counts support this clone. V usage is TRBV29-1 and J usage is TRBJ1-1, with a tentative D call TRBD1 (5 bases). Germline V gene sequence: CDR1 SQVTM, CDR2 ANQGSEA. The CDR3 is 15 amino acids. The V gene lost 6 bases and the J gene lost 0 bases, with 17 bases spanning the gap. The CDR3 loop is CSVNYRFLVNTEAFF. The CDR3 DNA reads TGCAGCGTCAATTACAGGTTCCTAGTGAACACTGAAGCTTTCTTT.

In this sample, this clone turned up once. The rearrangement joins TRBV30 to TRBJ1-3; D ambiguous. Germline lookup yields CDR1 GTSNPN and CDR2 SVGIG (reference sequence). V dropped 0 bases and J dropped 7 bases, with 10 bases sitting between them. The CDR3 loop spans 13 amino acids. The CDR3 DNA follows: TGTGCCTGGAGTGTATCGCACTTCAACACCATATATTTT. It is translated as CAWSVSHFNTIYF.

This clone was found once. This chain connects TRBV25-1 to TRBJ2-1, with TRBD2 matching 11 bases. V trimming: 3 bases; J trimming: 12 bases; junction bases outside the gene matches: 13. The CDR3 loop spans 16 amino acids. Germline CDR1 is MGHDK and CDR2 is SYGVNS. The CDR3 sequence: CASSDPGLAAQFGQFF. Written as DNA, the CDR3 is TGTGCCAGCAGTGATCCGGGACTAGCGGCCCAATTTGGGCAGTTCTTC.

V is TRBV11-2 and J is TRBJ2-7; no clear D. The CDR3 totals 13 residues. CDR1 SGHAT and CDR2 FQNNGV come from the germline V gene. Trimming took off 3 bases at V and 4 bases at J, with 10 bases between the two ends. The CDR3 bases are TGTGCCAGCAGCTTCACCCCGCAGTACGAGCAGTACTTC. This gives the protein CASSFTPQYEQYF. The variable domain in full, completed from reference TRBV11-2 and TRBJ2-7, reads EAGVAQSPRYKIIEKRQSVAFWCNPISGHATLYWYQQILGQGPKLLIQFQNNGVVDDSQLPKDRFSAERLKGVDSTLKIQPAKLEDSAVYLCASSFTPQYEQYFGPGTRLTVT.